These 19 T cell receptor beta chains were sequenced from one sample in a study of shared clonotypes between healthy human individuals. Assay: immunoSEQ multiplex PCR; the TCRdb copy retains only in-frame clones and omits some. Among 98,000 or so clones, 55% to 70% were seen once, and the ten largest hold around 26%. The sequenced sample consisted of memory CD8+ T cells sorted from blood. Regarding subset: CD45RO+ cells pooled with CCR7-negative TemRA cells. The receptor source for this set is a woman aged 30 to 39 in good health.

This clone qualifies as medium-sized. The chain recombines TRBV11-1 with TRBJ2-7, with TRBD1 matching over 8 bases. V was clipped by 3 bases and J by 3 bases; unmatched bases: 7. In germline, CDR1 is SGHAT, CDR2 FQDESV (reference sequence). The CDR3 is 15 amino acids. The CDR3 DNA sequence: TGTGCCAGCAGCTTTAGACAGGGGCAATTCTACGAGCAGTACTTC. Its protein is CASSFRQGQFYEQYF.

The V call is TRBV2, the J call TRBJ1-4; 8 bases map to TRBD1. The CDR3 totals 14 residues. Germline-derived CDR1 and CDR2 are SNHLY and FYNNEI. Trimming removed 3 bases from V and 8 bases from J; junction bases left unmatched: 5. The CDR3, as DNA: TGTGCCAGCAGTGACCGGACAGGGTTGGAAAAACTGTTTTTT. Protein product: CASSDRTGLEKLFF. Drawing the rest from reference TRBV2 and TRBJ1-4, the complete variable domain is EPEVTQTPSHQVTQMGQEVILRCVPISNHLYFYWYRQILGQKVEFLVSFYNNEISEKSEIFDDQFSVERPDGSNFTLKIRSTKLEDSAMYFCASSDRTGLEKLFFGSGTQLSVL.

This clone was detected only a few times. J is TRBJ2-7 and V is TRBV7-9; possibly TRBD2 for D (5 bases). The V gene lost 4 bases and the J gene lost 3 bases, with 7 bases spanning the gap. CDR3 size: 12 residues. Germline V gene lookup returns CDR1 SEHNR and CDR2 FQNEAQ (reference sequence). CDR3 in DNA: TGTGCCAGCAGCTCCCGGGGCTACGAGCAGTACTTC. This sequence encodes CASSSRGYEQYF.

The chain is built from TRBV5-6 and TRBJ1-2; D possibly corresponds to TRBD1 (6 bases). Germline V gives CDR1 SGHDT, CDR2 YYEEEE. This CDR3 region has 15 residues. V lost 5 bases to trimming and J lost 2 bases, with 16 bases between them. The CDR3 nucleotides read TGTGCCAGCAGTCGTACGAATACAGGGAACTATGGCTACACCTTC. It is translated as CASSRTNTGNYGYTF.

This clone turned up a few times. DNA of the CDR3: TGTGCCAGCAGTGAATTGGGGGCCAGCTCCTACAATGAGCAGTTCTTC. This encodes CASSELGASSYNEQFF. The chain links TRBV6-1 to TRBJ2-1; a possible D gene is TRBD1 (6 bases). Germline CDR1 MNHNS, CDR2 SASEGT. V lost 2 bases and J lost 0, with 11 bases in between. The CDR3 has 16 residues.

This rearrangement joins TRBV11-1 to TRBJ2-5; 8 nucleotides agree with TRBD1. Per the germline V gene, CDR1 is SGHAT and CDR2 is FQDESV (reference sequence). Trimming at V came to 0 bases and at J to 7 bases, leaving 19 bases not matched to a gene. The CDR3 contains 19 residues. This CDR3 reads CASSLARDPPGQVLWTQYF. In DNA form, the CDR3 reads TGTGCCAGCAGCTTAGCCAGGGACCCTCCGGGACAGGTGCTGTGGACCCAGTACTTC. The full variable domain, in which reference TRBV11-1 and TRBJ2-5 provide the parts outside the CDR3, is EAEVAQSPRYKITEKSQAVAFWCDPISGHATLYWYRQILGQGPELLVQFQDESVVDDSQLPKDRFSAERLKGVDSTLKIQPAELGDSAMYLCASSLARDPPGQVLWTQYFGPGTRLLVL.

This clone was seen only a few times. The chain recombines TRBV1 with TRBJ1-3. TRBV1 is recorded as a pseudogene. The CDR3 is 16 residues long. CDR3 protein: CTSRCKVLQAGNTIYF. The CDR3 nucleotides are TGCACCAGCAGATGTAAGGTCCTTCAAGCTGGAAACACCATATATTTT.

The gene calls are TRBV19 and TRBJ2-6; unclear D gene. Germline assignment: CDR1 LNHDA and CDR2 SQIVND (reference sequence). This CDR3 spans 15 amino acids. The germline V and J ends were trimmed by 6 bases and 0 bases, with 9 bases remaining between them. Here the CDR3 DNA reads TGTGCCAGTAGCCCAACCACCTCTGGGGCCAACGTCCTGACTTTC. Protein: CASSPTTSGANVLTF.

The rearrangement joins TRBV15 to TRBJ1-5; 9 positions match TRBD1. The CDR3 loop spans 17 amino acids. Per germline, CDR1 LNHNV and CDR2 YYDKDF (reference sequence). With V trimmed by 5 bases and J by 6 bases, 14 bases remained unmatched. The CDR3 spells CATSDPNRGRWGQPQHF. The CDR3, as DNA: TGTGCCACCAGCGACCCGAACAGGGGGCGCTGGGGTCAGCCCCAGCATTTT.

V and J are TRBV28 and TRBJ1-5, with 7 bases aligning to TRBD1. The V and J ends lost 3 bases and 7 bases, in that order; junction bases with no gene match: 6. The CDR3 consists of 14 residues. The germline V gene encodes CDR1 MDHEN and CDR2 SYDVKM. CDR3 loop: CASSLRQGVQPQHF. Here the CDR3 DNA reads TGTGCCAGCAGTTTGAGGCAGGGGGTACAGCCCCAGCATTTT.

This chain joins TRBV14 and TRBJ1-2; D is unclear. This CDR3 contains 14 residues. Between the trimmed V and J ends, which lost 1 base and 8 bases, there was a span of 14 bases. Germline V gene data show CDR1 as SGHDN and CDR2 as FVKESK. The CDR3 coding sequence is TGTGCCAGCAGCCAAGGCCCGAGGGAATCGGGCTACACCTTC. This gives the protein CASSQGPRESGYTF.

This clone was counted ten times or more. The genes are TRBV6-4 and TRBJ2-2; weak D call: TRBD1 (8 bases). The CDR3 runs to 15 residues. Trimming removed 4 bases at V and 5 bases at J, with 14 bases between. Germline V gene lookup returns CDR1 MRHNA and CDR2 SNTAGT. Here the CDR3 reads CASSAAQGGTGELFF. Here the CDR3 DNA reads TGTGCCAGCAGTGCCGCACAGGGGGGGACCGGGGAGCTGTTTTTT.

The chain joins TRBV25-1 to TRBJ2-2, with TRBD2 matching 7 bases. The CDR3 totals 18 residues. After removal of 4 bases from V and 0 bases from J, the junction contained 11 bases not matched to a gene. Germline CDR1 reads MGHDK; CDR2 reads SYGVNS. CDR3 loop: CASSGDLTSSPNTGELFF. The CDR3 nucleotides are TGTGCCAGCAGTGGTGATCTGACTAGCAGCCCGAACACCGGGGAGCTGTTTTTT.

This clone came up a few times. The rearrangement uses TRBV29-1 and TRBJ2-5, with D possibly TRBD2 on 6 matching bases. The J call could be wrong; TRBJ2-7 is a better fit for the DNA end. Germline V lookup: CDR1 SQVTM, CDR2 ANQGSEA. The CDR3 loop spans 13 amino acids. The CDR3, as DNA: TGCAGCGCCCAGGGAGGCTCCTCCTACGAGCAGTACTTC. This sequence encodes CSAQGGSSYEQYF.

This chain connects TRBV6-5 to TRBJ1-1; D not certain. CDR3 size: 14 residues. Germline lookup yields CDR1 MNHEY and CDR2 SVGAGI. V shed 2 bases and J shed 1 base, with 8 bases lying between them. The CDR3 region is CASSYGVTNTEAFF. The CDR3 DNA is TGTGCCAGCAGTTACGGTGTTACGAACACTGAAGCTTTCTTT.

The chain recombines TRBV23-1 with TRBJ1-5; tentative D call: TRBD1 (5 bases). TRBV23-1 is designated an ORF whose function remains uncertain. V lost 6 bases, J lost 5 bases, and 17 bases lay in between. This CDR3 spans 15 amino acids. CDR3 DNA: TGCGCCAGCAGCCAAGCGGGGGGGAACTATCAGCCCCAGCATTTT. It encodes CASSQAGGNYQPQHF.

In this sample, this clone turned up many times. The rearrangement links TRBV7-3 to TRBJ1-5; D possibly corresponds to TRBD1 (5 bases). The CDR3 totals 13 residues. Germline V gene sequence: CDR1 SGHTA, CDR2 FQGTGA. Trimming shortened V by 3 bases and J by 6 bases, and 9 bases separated the two germline ends. The DNA for the CDR3 is TGTGCCAGCAGCTTCATTGACAGTCAGCCCCAGCATTTT. The encoded protein is CASSFIDSQPQHF.

The gene calls are TRBV6-4 and TRBJ2-1; 10 bases are a match to TRBD2. The germline gives CDR1 MRHNA, CDR2 SNTAGT. The CDR3 consists of 13 residues. Trimming removed 6 bases from V and 8 bases from J; junction bases left unmatched: 4. CDR3 amino acids: CASRGGTSDEQFF. CDR3 coding DNA: TGTGCCAGCAGAGGGGGGACTAGCGATGAGCAGTTCTTC.

The rearrangement links TRBV28 to TRBJ2-1; D gene uncertain. From germline, CDR1 is MDHEN and CDR2 SYDVKM. V lost 2 bases, J lost 8 bases, and 19 bases lay in between. The CDR3 contains 16 residues. CDR3 bases: TGTGCCAGCAGTTTACATGAACGGTCCCGCCGCCATGAGCAGTTCTTC. It codes for CASSLHERSRRHEQFF.